This T cell receptor (beta chain) is from a study of T cell responses to AZD1222 COVID-19 vaccine. V lost 8 bases, J lost 2 bases, and 6 bases stayed unmatched. This CDR3 contains 15 residues. From germline, CDR1 is SGHTA and CDR2 FQGNSA. Measured with immunoSEQ multiplex PCR; TCRdb has only the in-frame clones, and not every one. The table lists about 130,000 clones, over 85% of them singletons. In the case of this clone: Its matching antigen is unknown.

Study conclusions and caveats: The breadth and depth of Spike-specific TCRs increased once two AZD1222 doses had been given. Repertoire samples came only from after the peak T cell response.

This chain uses TRBV7-2 with TRBJ2-2; the match to TRBD2 covers 9 bases. The source is an adult in good health. Specimen: peripheral blood, collected on day 0 of AZD1222 vaccination. The CDR3 region has the DNA TGTGCCAGCGGATCGGGACTAGCAAACACCGGGGAGCTGTTTTTT. Protein product: CASGSGLANTGELFF.